Listed below are T cell receptor beta chains from one sample, sequenced in a study of shared clonotypes between healthy human individuals. Some clones are missing from TCRdb's copy, which holds only in-frame ones; the method was immunoSEQ multiplex PCR. The sample gives 2.5 million or so clones, approximately 92% of which show up once; 0.11% to 0.15% is in the top ten. The sequencing input was naive CD4+ T cells sorted from blood. The receptors were gathered from a man aged 18 to 29 in good health. CDR3s include the opening cysteine and the closing phenylalanine or tryptophan.

V,J,CDR3
TRBV27,TRBJ2-3,CASSRTSGKTDTQYF
TRBV23-1,TRBJ1-5,CASSQPTTSTGGNQPQHF
TRBV15,TRBJ2-3,CATSRLTIAGSSTDTQYF
TRBV30,TRBJ2-2,CAWSVRENTGELFF
TRBV19,TRBJ2-5,CASSIVTGKQETQYF
TRBV19,TRBJ2-2,CASSTEDVRTGELFF
TRBV18,TRBJ2-1,CASSPPGQGQIEQFF
TRBV4-1,TRBJ2-5,CASSQDRQGLFQYF
TRBV2,TRBJ2-5,CASSWGSKQETQYF
TRBV11-2,TRBJ2-5,CASSLVQGRETQYF
TRBV2,TRBJ2-1,CASSAEIESEQFF
TRBV2,TRBJ2-1,CASRAGRQGVNEQFF
TRBV2,TRBJ1-1,CASNPFPENTEAFF
TRBV18,TRBJ2-4,CASSPPALDIQYF
TRBV11-2,TRBJ2-3,CASSPAGQSTDTQYF
TRBV27,TRBJ2-7,CASSFGGQPYEQYF
TRBV5-1,TRBJ2-1,CASSLVSGSSYNEQFF
TRBV6-6,TRBJ1-5,CASSPDSNQPQHF
TRBV7-2,TRBJ1-1,CASSLGGAEAFF
TRBV4-3,TRBJ1-6,CASSQRDRSSYNSPLHF
TRBV5-4,TRBJ1-2,CASKQGALTNYGYTF
TRBV4-1,TRBJ1-1,CASSQVAAYEAFF
TRBV25-1,TRBJ1-6,CASREGETYNSPLHF
TRBV4-1,TRBJ2-5,CASSRDVQETQYF
TRBV9,TRBJ2-3,CASSAEGVTSTDTQYF
TRBV14,TRBJ2-5,CASSQAWGLETQYF
TRBV28,TRBJ1-1,CASSLYSEAFF
TRBV7-7,TRBJ1-4,CASSLGDRLNEKLFF
TRBV7-7,TRBJ2-2,CASSLGPDRELFF
TRBV5-1,TRBJ2-7,CASSSFPEGRSYEQYF
TRBV7-9,TRBJ1-1,CASSQRQGGTFF
TRBV18,TRBJ1-1,CASSPGQKNTEAFF
TRBV7-2,TRBJ1-2,CASSFRTSSIYNYGYTF
TRBV30,TRBJ2-7,CAWSSGYEQYF
TRBV29-1,TRBJ2-5,CSGMRGLGETQYF
TRBV11-3,TRBJ2-3,CASSPPTDTDTQYF
TRBV6-6,TRBJ2-7,CASSRDRILSYEQYF
TRBV6-6,TRBJ2-7,CASRHPAGAHEQYF
TRBV28,TRBJ1-2,CASLLQIGYGYTF